The source of this TCR beta chain is a study of blood T cell repertoires in COVID-19. As for the study in general: Acute and convalescent COVID-19 samples came from the United States, Italy and Spain. PBMCs, B-cell-depleted T cells, or T cells were the source of the cDNA or gDNA that made up the material.

The CDR3 has 15 residues. V was clipped by 1 base and J by 3 bases, with 12 bases between them. Germline V lookup: CDR1 SGHDT, CDR2 YYEEEE. Study processing details: Researchers report that nucleated cell counts were estimated from reference gene primer amplification. TCRdb's table, derived via immunoSEQ multiplex PCR, lists solely in-frame clones and lacks some. That table is the source of V, J and clone size, and D and trimming were worked out from the DNA. Of around 87,000 clones listed, about 77% are singletons. What was sequenced was peripheral blood. The clonotype was recovered from a human donor in a cohort sampled during active COVID-19. The rearrangement links TRBV5-6 to TRBJ2-3, with a possible D match to TRBD2 (6 bases). The CDR3 reads CASSLQGAGTDTQYF. The CDR3 DNA follows: TGTGCCAGCAGCTTGCAGGGCGCGGGGACAGATACGCAGTATTTT.